This is a list of T cell receptor beta chains from one sample in a study of T cell responses to AZD1222 COVID-19 vaccine. The method was immunoSEQ multiplex PCR; TCRdb's version includes in-frame clones alone and lacks a portion of them. The data hold approximately 150,000 clones, with roughly 93% observed a single time. Sequencing used peripheral blood, obtained on day 0 of AZD1222 vaccination. The receptor source for this set is an adult in good health. Each CDR3 is given with its conserved first and last residue. The D gene is left open where the match is weak. Clone size is not always given. Where it is, it says once, few, many or a class for expanded clones.

TGTGCCAGCAGCCCATCAGGCCGCTCTGGAAACACCATATATTTT	CASSPSGRSGNTIYF	-	-	15	TRBV6-5	TRBJ1-3
TGTGCCAGCAGTGGACGAAGGGGCTGGGACTCCACAGATACGCAGTATTTT	CASSGRRGWDSTDTQYF	-	-	17	TRBV6-1	TRBJ2-3
TGTGCCAGCAGCTTAGGAGGTGGACAGGTTAATCAGCCCCAGCATTTT	CASSLGGGQVNQPQHF	TRBD1	-	16	TRBV11-2	TRBJ1-5
TGTGCCAGCAGTGGAGGGGCGGTCGATTTCTTT	CASSGGAVDFF	-	-	11	TRBV2	TRBJ1-1
TGTGCCAGCAGTTACTCGGGGGGCGGCTATGGCTACACCTTC	CASSYSGGGYGYTF	-	-	14	TRBV6-5	TRBJ1-2
TGTGCCAGCAGTTCCCGGTTGGTTACAGGTCTCGTCTACGAGCAGTACTTC	CASSSRLVTGLVYEQYF	-	-	17	TRBV27	TRBJ2-7
TGCAGTGCTAGATACGGATCCTTGAGGACCTTC	CSARYGSLRTF	-	-	11	TRBV20-1	TRBJ1-2
TGTGCCAGCACACTTCCGGGACAGGGGATGAACACTGAAGCTTTCTTT	CASTLPGQGMNTEAFF	TRBD1	-	16	TRBV28	TRBJ1-1
TGTGCCAGCAGTTATCCGGGACAGAGCGAGCAGTACTTC	CASSYPGQSEQYF	TRBD1	-	13	TRBV7-3	TRBJ2-7
TGTGCCAGCAGCCCCCTTTCCCGGGACTATGGCTACACCTTC	CASSPLSRDYGYTF	-	-	14	TRBV6-2/TRBV6-3	TRBJ1-2
TGTGCCAGCTGGAGCGGGGCTAATGAAAAACTGTTTTTT	CASWSGANEKLFF	-	-	13	TRBV19	TRBJ1-4
TGCAGCGTCCCGACAGGGAACACTGAAGCTTTCTTT	CSVPTGNTEAFF	-	few	12	TRBV29-1	TRBJ1-1
TGTGCCAGCAGTGAATGGGCTAGCGGGAGCTCCTACGAGCAGTACTTC	CASSEWASGSSYEQYF	TRBD2	-	16	TRBV2	TRBJ2-7
TGTGCCAGTAGTCCCGACGGGAACAATGAGCAGTTCTTC	CASSPDGNNEQFF	-	-	13	TRBV19	TRBJ2-1
TGTGCCACCAGGGGGGCGAACACTGAAGCTTTCTTT	CATRGANTEAFF	TRBD1	-	12	TRBV28	TRBJ1-1
TGTGCCAGCAGCCCTAATTTGGGGGAGACCCAGTACTTC	CASSPNLGETQYF	-	-	13	TRBV4-2	TRBJ2-5
TGTGCCAGCAGCCAAGATACCCATCGAGCTTTCTTT	CASSQDTHRAFF	-	-	12	TRBV3-1/TRBV3-2	TRBJ1-1
TGCGCCAGCCATAATTGGGACAGGGCCTACGAGCAGTACTTC	CASHNWDRAYEQYF	TRBD1	few	14	TRBV10-1	TRBJ2-7
TGTGCCAGCTCACGAGACAGATCCAATCAGCCCCAGCATTTT	CASSRDRSNQPQHF	-	-	14	TRBV18	TRBJ1-5
TGTGCCAGCAGCTTGGGAGTAAGTGACAGTTGGAGTTCACCCCTCCACTTT	CASSLGVSDSWSSPLHF	-	-	17	TRBV5-6	TRBJ1-6
TGTGCCAGCAGTTTTGGGGGGAACCTAGGCCAGTACTTC	CASSFGGNLGQYF	-	-	13	TRBV28	TRBJ2-5
TGTGCCAGCAGCGTGGGAACAGGGGCCACCGGGGAGCTGTTTTTT	CASSVGTGATGELFF	TRBD1	-	15	TRBV3-1/TRBV3-2	TRBJ2-2
TGTGCCAGCAGTACTGTGGCAGGGTGGCGGCCCCAGCATTTT	CASSTVAGWRPQHF	-	once	14	TRBV28	TRBJ1-5
TGTGCCTGGAGTGTAGGAGCTTTACTTACAAATTCACCCCTCCACTTT	CAWSVGALLTNSPLHF	-	-	16	TRBV30	TRBJ1-6
TGTGCCAGCAGCCCAATGCCAACAGGGGTTGGCCCTAATGAAAAACTGTTTTTT	CASSPMPTGVGPNEKLFF	TRBD1	-	18	TRBV7-3	TRBJ1-4
TGTGCCAGCAGCACGGACAGCAACACTGAAGCTTTCTTT	CASSTDSNTEAFF	-	-	13	TRBV5-5	TRBJ1-1
TGTGCCAGCAGCTTAGCCACGACTAGCGGGGACCGCACAGATACGCAGTATTTT	CASSLATTSGDRTDTQYF	TRBD2	-	18	TRBV7-6	TRBJ2-3
TGCAGCGTTGAAGACCCCAGGGCGAGCTATGGCTACACCTTC	CSVEDPRASYGYTF	-	once	14	TRBV29-1	TRBJ1-2
TGTGCCAGCAGCCTCCTGAAGGGACACACAGATACGCAGTATTTT	CASSLLKGHTDTQYF	-	-	15	TRBV7-6	TRBJ2-3
TGTGCCAGCAGTTTAGGTATCGCCACTGAAGCTTTCTTT	CASSLGIATEAFF	-	-	13	TRBV27	TRBJ1-1
TGTGCCAGTAGAGCTACGGGACAGGGGTTATATGGCTACACCTTC	CASRATGQGLYGYTF	TRBD1	-	15	TRBV19	TRBJ1-2
TGCGCCAGCAGCCAGGGACAGACGAATGAAAAACTGTTTTTT	CASSQGQTNEKLFF	TRBD1	-	14	TRBV4-3	TRBJ1-4
TGTGCCATCAGTGGCGTTGGCCAGCCCCAGCATTTT	CAISGVGQPQHF	-	-	12	TRBV10-3	TRBJ1-5
TGTGCCAGCAGCTTAACTAGCGGGGGGGCACAAGAGCAGTTCTTC	CASSLTSGGAQEQFF	TRBD2	-	15	TRBV7-6	TRBJ2-1
TGTGCCACCAGCAGAGATTTACCCAGGGGCTATGGCTACACCTTC	CATSRDLPRGYGYTF	-	-	15	TRBV15	TRBJ1-2
TGTGCCAGCAGCGTAGGTCTAGCGGGACTGGAGACCCAGTACTTC	CASSVGLAGLETQYF	TRBD2	-	15	TRBV9	TRBJ2-5
TGTGCCAGCAGTTCATTAGGGACAGGGGCCCAGCATTTT	CASSSLGTGAQHF	TRBD1	-	13	TRBV12-3/TRBV12-4	TRBJ1-5
TGTGCCTGGTCACAGGGCTTCGAGCAGTACTTC	CAWSQGFEQYF	-	-	11	TRBV30	TRBJ2-7
TGTGCCAGCAGTTTGTTCGGATACGAGCAGTACTTC	CASSLFGYEQYF	-	-	12	TRBV12-3/TRBV12-4	TRBJ2-7
TGTGCCTGGGCCAGAGGGGACAGCCTCGAGCAGTACTTC	CAWARGDSLEQYF	TRBD1	-	13	TRBV30	TRBJ2-7
TGTGCCAGTAGTTCGGAGGGTAGGGCTAGGGCCCATGAGCAGTTCTTC	CASSSEGRARAHEQFF	-	-	16	TRBV19	TRBJ2-1
TGTGCCAGCAGCTTGGTTCTAGCGGGAGGGGATACGCAGTATTTT	CASSLVLAGGDTQYF	TRBD2	-	15	TRBV5-8	TRBJ2-3
TGTGCCAGTCGAGACAGGGATAACACCGGGGAGCTGTTTTTT	CASRDRDNTGELFF	TRBD1	once	14	TRBV6-5	TRBJ2-2
TGTGCCAGCAGCTTTGGAGGCGGGGGGCCTTACAATGAGCAGTTCTTC	CASSFGGGGPYNEQFF	TRBD2	-	16	TRBV11-3	TRBJ2-1
TGTGCCAGCAGCCGACAGGGGGGTTCTCAGCCCCAGCATTTT	CASSRQGGSQPQHF	TRBD1	-	14	TRBV6-5	TRBJ1-5
TGTGCCAGCAGGGAGGCAGGGGTTAACAATGAGCAGTTCTTC	CASREAGVNNEQFF	-	-	14	TRBV25-1	TRBJ2-1